A single T cell receptor beta chain is shown here with its context. What it binds is unknown. The libraries were made with immunoSEQ v3.0 at survey level. TCRdb keeps only in-frame clones here, not all; method: immunoSEQ multiplex PCR. The table records some 24,000 clones, more than 65% of them present only once. CDR1 is SGHVS and CDR2 is FNYEAQ in the germline V gene. This CDR3 comprises 14 residues. The V end lost 4 bases, the J end lost 1 base, and 10 bases lay between the germline ends. The source of the sample is a study of long-term antiretroviral therapy in people with HIV. Study-level information: The earliest samples predate the 2015 immediate-ART recommendation by about a decade.

Notes on the study in general: Upon ART, diversity increased but remained lower than transplant donor controls.

The sample here was unsorted PBMCs, taken 4.4 years after starting antiretroviral therapy. This TCR was recovered from a man younger than 45 with HIV. The rearrangement links TRBV7-6 to TRBJ1-1, with no clear D. The CDR3 here is CASSSSEGNTEAFF. CDR3 DNA: TGTGCCAGCAGCTCGTCCGAAGGGAACACTGAAGCTTTCTTT.